This T cell receptor (beta chain) was captured by sequencing in a study of blood T cells in healthy people across ages. A second PCR, run for roughly 7 to 12 cycles, used a sample-barcoded 5' primer plus a J-beta primer mix. A single record per CDR3 protein comes from TCRdb applying MiXCR to the 5' RACE reads. This table holds 850,000 to 1,100,000 distinct CDR3 sequences, under 40% found once. This clonotype was seen more than once but under ten times. This CDR3 is built from 16 residues. Germline CDR1 MNHEY, CDR2 SMNVEV (reference sequence). Trimming took 5 bases from V and 2 from J, leaving 17 bases between them.

The chain couples TRBV27 to TRBJ2-3; D is possibly TRBD1 or TRBD2 (5 bases each). This receptor was taken from a man aged 18 to 35 in good health. Material: blood. DNA of the CDR3: TGTGCCAGCAGTAGCCTCCGGGACGGTGACACAGATACGCAGTATTTT. Protein sequence: CASSSLRDGDTDTQYF.